Following are 17 T cell receptor beta chains from one sample sequenced in a study of blood T cell repertoires in COVID-19. Data came from immunoSEQ multiplex PCR; TCRdb stores just in-frame clones and leaves some out. This sample yields around 32,000 clones, of which 85% to 95% are seen a single time; over 0.85% belongs to the top ten. The sample was peripheral blood. The receptors were gathered from a male donor with active COVID-19.

This sequence joins TRBV6-5 and TRBJ2-2; D is perhaps TRBD1 (5 bases). The CDR3 totals 14 residues. Germline CDR1 reads MNHEY; CDR2 reads SVGAGI. V shed 7 bases and J shed 6 bases, with 15 bases lying between them. The CDR3 region is CASTRTTIAGELFF. CDR3 nucleotides: TGTGCCAGCACCAGGACAACGATTGCCGGGGAGCTGTTTTTT.

This chain links TRBV6-5 with TRBJ1-2, with 7 bases lining up with TRBD1. The germline gives CDR1 MNHEY, CDR2 SVGAGI. There are 14 residues in the CDR3. V lost 6 bases and J lost 8; bases outside the gene matches: 12. This CDR3 reads CASSLQMTGPGYTF. DNA of the CDR3: TGTGCCAGCAGCCTTCAAATGACAGGGCCCGGCTACACCTTC.

The chain uses TRBV7-2 and TRBJ1-6, with D unclear. The CDR3 is 15 residues long. Germline CDR1 and CDR2: SGHTA and FQGNSA. V was clipped by 4 bases and J by 6 bases, with 13 bases between them. The CDR3 reads CASSSSGGSNSPLHF. The CDR3 DNA is TGTGCCAGCAGCTCCTCGGGTGGTAGTAATTCACCCCTCCACTTT.

This rearrangement joins TRBV9 to TRBJ2-1; the D gene is possibly TRBD1 (5 bases). CDR1 SGDLS and CDR2 YYNGEE come from the germline V gene. Trimming took off 0 bases at V and 0 bases at J, with 13 bases between the two ends. There are 17 residues in the CDR3. The DNA for the CDR3 is TGTGCCAGCAGCGTAGCTACTCGGACACCCTCCTACAATGAGCAGTTCTTC. This gives the protein CASSVATRTPSYNEQFF.

The rearrangement joins TRBV10-3 to TRBJ1-2; 8 bases agree with TRBD1. Germline V gene lookup returns CDR1 ENHRY and CDR2 SYGVKD. V dropped 4 bases and J dropped 5; count of bases not matched to a gene: 6. The CDR3 covers 14 residues. The DNA for the CDR3 is TGTGCCATCAGTGGTTGGGACAGGACTTATGGCTACACCTTC. Its translation: CAISGWDRTYGYTF.

V and J are TRBV7-2 and TRBJ1-1, with TRBD1 identical over 8 bases. Per the germline V gene, CDR1 is SGHTA and CDR2 is FQGNSA. With 2 bases clipped from V and 4 bases from J, the junction kept 9 bases outside the gene matches. This CDR3 region has 16 residues. CDR3 DNA: TGTGCCAGCAGCTTATGGCCAGGACAGGGTTCCACTGAAGCTTTCTTT. Amino acids: CASSLWPGQGSTEAFF.

The chain couples TRBV11-2 to TRBJ2-5; TRBD2 agrees at 10 bases. V gave up 8 bases and J gave up 1 base; unmatched junction bases: 7. CDR3 length: 15 amino acids. Germline V gene sequence: CDR1 SGHAT, CDR2 FQNNGV. In DNA, the CDR3 is TGTGCCAGCGGATCTAGCGGGGGTCGCCAAGAGACCCAGTACTTC. Its protein product is CASGSSGGRQETQYF.

This chain joins TRBV6-5 and TRBJ1-2; D is perhaps TRBD1 (5 bases). Trimming removed 2 bases from V and 2 bases from J, with 9 bases in between. The CDR3 contains 14 residues. The germline gives CDR1 MNHEY, CDR2 SVGAGI. The CDR3 nucleotides are TGTGCCAGCAGTTACCAGGGTCGGAACTATGGCTACACCTTC. It codes for CASSYQGRNYGYTF.

The J gene is TRBJ1-5, the V gene TRBV6-2 or TRBV6-3; 7 bases agree with TRBD1. Per the germline V gene, CDR1 is MNHEY and CDR2 is SVGEGT. This CDR3 is 14 amino acids long. Germline trimming cut 5 bases from V and 9 bases from J; bases unmatched to any gene: 10. The DNA of the CDR3 is TGTGCCAGCAGTACCGGGACAGCCCATGGGCCCCAGCATTTT. Protein product: CASSTGTAHGPQHF.

The J gene is TRBJ2-3, the V gene TRBV9; no reliable D call. Germline CDR1 SGDLS, CDR2 YYNGEE. The CDR3 covers 15 residues. Trimming cost V 1 base and J 0 bases, with 9 bases left between them. The CDR3 nucleotides read TGTGCCAGCAGCGTAATCCTCGGGAGCACAGATACGCAGTATTTT. Amino acid sequence: CASSVILGSTDTQYF.

J is TRBJ1-5 and V is TRBV5-6, with a possible D match to TRBD1 (5 bases). Per germline, CDR1 SGHDT and CDR2 YYEEEE. Trimming took off 4 bases at V and 5 bases at J, with 13 bases between the two ends. This CDR3 has 14 amino acids. CDR3 in amino acids: CASSRRGRDQPQHF. The CDR3 bases are TGTGCCAGCAGCAGGAGGGGTCGCGATCAGCCCCAGCATTTT.

The rearrangement links TRBV19 to TRBJ2-3, with D possibly TRBD1 on 6 matching bases. Germline assignment: CDR1 LNHDA and CDR2 SQIVND (reference sequence). This CDR3 comprises 14 residues. The germline V and J ends were trimmed by 5 bases and 1 base, with 10 bases remaining between them. DNA of the CDR3: TGTGCCAGTAGTGGCAGGGGTGGCACAGATACGCAGTATTTT. Protein product: CASSGRGGTDTQYF.

The CDR3 region is CASSPAPPHRAPYTGELFF. The CDR3 bases are TGTGCCAGCTCACCAGCTCCGCCGCACAGGGCACCGTACACCGGGGAGCTGTTTTTT. The chain employs TRBV18 and TRBJ2-2; D might be TRBD1 (6 bases). The CDR3 runs to 19 residues. V lost 2 bases and J lost 3, with 22 bases in between. Germline CDR1 and CDR2: KGHSH and LQKENI.

This chain links TRBV5-1 with TRBJ2-5, with TRBD2 identical over 13 bases. CDR1 SGHRS and CDR2 YFSETQ come from the germline V gene. There are 15 residues in the CDR3. V was clipped by 4 bases and J by 3 bases; unmatched bases: 3. CDR3 in amino acids: CASSPGTSGEETQYF. The CDR3 DNA follows: TGCGCCAGCAGCCCAGGGACTAGCGGGGAAGAGACCCAGTACTTC.

J is TRBJ2-2 and V is TRBV5-1; 7 bases are a match to TRBD2. The germline gives CDR1 SGHRS, CDR2 YFSETQ. This CDR3 has 15 amino acids. J gave up 3 bases and V 4 bases, and 6 bases lay outside the gene matches. CDR3 sequence reads: CASSRAGTDTGELFF. The CDR3 region has the DNA TGCGCCAGCAGCCGAGCGGGGACCGACACCGGGGAGCTGTTTTTT.

This chain joins TRBV7-9 and TRBJ2-4; possible D gene TRBD2, 6 bases. This CDR3 has 13 amino acids. Trimming cost V 2 bases and J 8 bases, with 10 bases left between them. Looked up from germline, CDR1 is SEHNR and CDR2 is FQNEAQ (reference sequence). CDR3 nucleotide sequence: TGTGCCAGCAGCTTACGGGAGTTCGACATTCAGTACTTC. It codes for CASSLREFDIQYF.

This clone is a singleton in its sample. This chain uses TRBV10-3 with TRBJ1-1; 8 bases align to TRBD1. Trimming cost V 3 bases and J 1 base; bases outside gene matches: 10. Germline V gene data show CDR1 as ENHRY and CDR2 as SYGVKD. The CDR3 covers 17 residues. The CDR3 here is CAISDLAGGARNTEAFF. The CDR3 DNA sequence: TGTGCCATCAGTGACCTGGCAGGGGGCGCTCGGAACACTGAAGCTTTCTTT.